One and the same sample provided the 25 T cell receptor beta chains below, sequenced in a study of response to subunit inactivated influenza vaccine. TCRdb reanalysed the RT-PCR reads using MiXCR and keeps one entry per CDR3 protein. Of 650,000 to 850,000 distinct CDR3 sequences in the sample, around 14% were seen once. The sequencing used PBMCs from blood, collected 14 to 15 days before vaccination. The receptors were sampled from a man aged 45-65 years who received an inactivated influenza vaccine.

The rearrangement links TRBV7-2 to TRBJ2-2; D gene unclear. This CDR3 is built from 14 residues. Per germline, CDR1 SGHTA and CDR2 FQGNSA. Deletions cut 1 base from V and 5 bases from J, with 8 bases between. CDR3 in amino acids: CASSLGGWTGELFF. In DNA, the CDR3 is TGTGCCAGCAGCTTAGGAGGTTGGACCGGGGAGCTGTTTTTT.

The count of this clonotype is one. The CDR3 region has the DNA TGTGCCAGCAGTGAAGCGCGGGCAGGGGGCGCCTATGGCTACACCTTC. Translating it yields CASSEARAGGAYGYTF. The chain uses TRBV6-1 and TRBJ1-2, with 8 bases aligning to TRBD1. The CDR3 extends over 16 amino acids. The V and J ends lost 0 bases and 4 bases, in that order; junction bases with no gene match: 7. The germline CDR1 and CDR2 sequences are MNHNS and SASEGT.

This clonotype was counted ten times or more. The chain links TRBV5-1 to TRBJ2-7; D not resolved. CDR1 is SGHRS, CDR2 YFSETQ, per germline. The CDR3 runs to 14 residues. The V end lost 0 bases, the J end lost 2 bases, and 9 bases lay between the germline ends. The CDR3 reads CASSLAGSAYEQYF. In DNA, the CDR3 is TGCGCCAGCAGCTTGGCCGGTTCTGCCTACGAGCAGTACTTC.

This clonotype showed up just a few times. The genes are TRBV20-1 and TRBJ1-5, with 7 bases matching TRBD1. CDR1 is DFQATT and CDR2 is SNEGSKA in the germline V gene (reference sequence). V was pared by 7 bases and J by 4 bases, with 10 bases of the junction left unmatched. CDR3 length: 14 residues. Here the CDR3 reads CSVLQGRGNQPQHF. CDR3 in DNA: TGCAGTGTTTTACAGGGGAGAGGTAATCAGCCCCAGCATTTT.

V is TRBV9 and J is TRBJ2-1; D uncertain. Germline values: CDR1 SGDLS, CDR2 YYNGEE. The CDR3 totals 15 residues. Trimming left V 0 bases short and J 7 bases short, with 14 bases between. In nucleotides, the CDR3 is TGTGCCAGCAGCGTAGGAGACTCCTTGAGTAATGAGCAGTTCTTC. It specifies CASSVGDSLSNEQFF.

This clonotype was detected a few times. The chain carries TRBV6-4 and TRBJ1-4; D remains unclear. The CDR3 runs to 12 residues. Trimming removed 6 bases at V and 8 bases at J, with 10 bases between. Looked up from germline, CDR1 is MRHNA and CDR2 is SNTAGT. The CDR3 nucleotides read TGTGCCAGCAGGCCCACGCGAGAAAAACTGTTTTTT. Protein product: CASRPTREKLFF.

This clonotype was observed at least ten times. The V call is TRBV20-1, the J call TRBJ1-4; 8 nucleotides agree with TRBD1. CDR3 length equals 15 residues. J gave up 8 bases and V 0 bases, and 8 bases lay outside the gene matches. Germline CDR1 reads DFQATT; CDR2 reads SNEGSKA (reference sequence). The CDR3 DNA reads TGCAGTGCTAGAGATTCGACAGGGGTCGGGGAAAAACTGTTTTTT. It specifies CSARDSTGVGEKLFF.

This chain links TRBV29-1 with TRBJ2-7; D might be TRBD1 (5 bases). Per germline, CDR1 SQVTM and CDR2 ANQGSEA. This CDR3 comprises 13 residues. The V and J ends lost 3 bases and 6 bases respectively, with 15 bases between them. This CDR3 is CSVDRQGTSEQYF. The CDR3 DNA follows: TGCAGCGTTGATCGTCAGGGAACATCCGAGCAGTACTTC.

This rearrangement joins TRBV7-2 to TRBJ1-2; D is unresolved. V dropped 4 bases and J dropped 8 bases, with 8 bases sitting between them. CDR1 and CDR2 from the germline V gene are SGHTA and FQGNSA. This CDR3 is 11 amino acids long. CDR3: CASSSNNGYTF. The CDR3 DNA reads as TGTGCCAGCAGCTCGAACAACGGCTACACCTTC.

This clonotype has just a few counts. V usage is TRBV7-8 and J usage is TRBJ2-7; D ambiguous. Trimming cost V 4 bases and J 3 bases, with 10 bases left between them. Germline V lookup: CDR1 SGHVS, CDR2 FQNEAQ. CDR3 length: 13 amino acids. The CDR3 reads CASSYSNSYEQYF. The CDR3 DNA is TGTGCCAGCAGCTACTCTAACAGCTACGAGCAGTACTTC.

This clonotype was picked up a small number of times. The rearrangement joins TRBV7-3 to TRBJ2-1; TRBD2 might be the D (5 bases). This CDR3 has 12 amino acids. The V end was cut by 6 bases, the J end by 9 bases, with 12 bases between. Germline V CDR1 and CDR2: SGHTA, FQGTGA. The chain's CDR3 is CASRTNEGEQFF. In nucleotides, the CDR3 is TGTGCCAGCAGGACTAATGAAGGTGAGCAGTTCTTC.

Only a few counts were recorded for this clonotype. V and J are TRBV2 and TRBJ2-7, with a weak D call TRBD2 (5 bases). Trimming cost V 3 bases and J 1 base, with 10 bases left between them. CDR3 length equals 14 residues. The V gene's germline CDR1 is SNHLY and CDR2 FYNNEI. CDR3 sequence reads: CASSEGAVSYEQYF. CDR3 DNA: TGTGCCAGCAGTGAGGGAGCGGTATCCTACGAGCAGTACTTC.

The rearrangement uses TRBV25-1 and TRBJ2-1, with unresolved D. With 8 bases removed from V and 12 bases from J, the gap between germline ends came to 11 bases. This CDR3 has 10 amino acids. From germline, CDR1 is MGHDK and CDR2 SYGVNS. The CDR3, as DNA: TGTGCCAGCGGATTAGTTGGGCAGTTCTTC. Residues: CASGLVGQFF.

The table lists this clonotype with a few counts. The gene calls are TRBV4-1 and TRBJ1-2; D gene unclear. In germline, CDR1 is MGHRA, CDR2 YSYEKL. V lost 0 bases, J lost 4 bases, and 6 bases lay in between. The CDR3 spans 13 residues. Here the CDR3 DNA reads TGCGCCAGCAGCCAAGACAGGTTCTATGGCTACACCTTC. Protein: CASSQDRFYGYTF.

The table lists this clonotype with a few counts. V gene TRBV10-3 combines with J gene TRBJ1-3; D not certain. CDR3 length: 12 amino acids. V was trimmed by 11 bases and J by 0 bases, leaving 8 bases between them. Germline values: CDR1 ENHRY, CDR2 SYGVKD. The CDR3 bases are TGTGCCGTCGAGGACTCTGGAAACACCATATATTTT. Translating gives CAVEDSGNTIYF.

This clonotype was detected only a few times. The V gene is TRBV11-2, the J gene TRBJ1-3; D call uncertain. In germline, CDR1 is SGHAT, CDR2 FQNNGV. The CDR3 is made up of 15 amino acids. Trimming pared 5 bases from V and 0 bases from J, leaving 11 bases between. The DNA for the CDR3 is TGTGCCAGCAGCGCCGTAATTTACTCTGGAAACACCATATATTTT. It is translated as CASSAVIYSGNTIYF.

In this sample, this clonotype turned up many times. The rearrangement uses TRBV9 and TRBJ2-1, with D perhaps matching TRBD2 (5 bases). Germline V CDR1 and CDR2: SGDLS, YYNGEE. The CDR3 consists of 16 residues. V was clipped by 2 bases and J by 0 bases, with 12 bases between them. This chain's CDR3 is CASSVLLTNSYNEQFF. The CDR3 coding sequence is TGTGCCAGCAGCGTCCTACTGACTAACTCCTACAATGAGCAGTTCTTC.

This clonotype was detected a few times. The chain couples TRBV11-1 to TRBJ2-5; D gene uncertain. The CDR3 extends over 14 amino acids. The ends were cut back, 5 bases at V and 5 bases at J, with 15 bases in the middle. Germline CDR1 reads SGHAT; CDR2 reads FQDESV (reference sequence). CDR3 sequence reads: CASSVYIGGETQYF. The CDR3 DNA is TGTGCCAGCAGCGTATACATAGGCGGTGAGACCCAGTACTTC. Drawing the rest from reference TRBV11-1 and TRBJ2-5, the complete variable domain is EAEVAQSPRYKITEKSQAVAFWCDPISGHATLYWYRQILGQGPELLVQFQDESVVDDSQLPKDRFSAERLKGVDSTLKIQPAELGDSAMYLCASSVYIGGETQYFGPGTRLLVL.

The J gene is TRBJ2-1, the V gene TRBV29-1, with TRBD1 matching 9 bases. The V gene's germline CDR1 is SQVTM and CDR2 ANQGSEA. V lost 3 bases, J lost 4 bases, and 7 bases stayed unmatched. The CDR3 has 15 amino acids. The CDR3 sequence: CSVDSRTGDYNEQFF. In DNA form, the CDR3 reads TGCAGCGTTGACAGCCGGACAGGGGATTACAATGAGCAGTTCTTC.

The chain employs TRBV6-6 and TRBJ2-7, with D possibly TRBD1 on 6 matching bases. Trimming pared 6 bases from V and 6 bases from J, leaving 15 bases between. The CDR3 is 13 amino acids. Per the germline V gene, CDR1 is MNHNY and CDR2 is SVGAGI (reference sequence). The DNA for the CDR3 is TGTGCCAGCAGGAACTTACAGGGCTCCGAGCAGTACTTC. It specifies CASRNLQGSEQYF.

This clonotype was seen a handful of times. This sequence joins TRBV30 and TRBJ2-2; D remains unclear. The CDR3 runs to 16 residues. V lost 1 base, J lost 1 base, and 13 bases lay in between. CDR1 and CDR2 (germline): GTSNPN, SVGIG (reference sequence). The CDR3: CAWSDDFLGNTGELFF. The CDR3 DNA reads TGTGCCTGGAGTGACGACTTCCTCGGGAACACCGGGGAGCTGTTTTTT.

The chain joins TRBV18 to TRBJ2-3, with D perhaps matching TRBD1 (5 bases). The V end lost 0 bases, the J end lost 3 bases, and 10 bases lay between the germline ends. The CDR3 spans 15 residues. Looked up from germline, CDR1 is KGHSH and CDR2 is LQKENI. The CDR3, as DNA: TGTGCCAGCTCACCACCGGGGCGGTTAACAGATACGCAGTATTTT. It encodes CASSPPGRLTDTQYF.

Many counts were recorded for this clonotype. Germline and junction disagree at one end, which may indicate a read error. The genes are TRBV7-2 and TRBJ1-2; a possible D gene is TRBD1 (6 bases). The CDR3 totals 14 residues. Germline loops: CDR1 SGHTA, CDR2 FQGNSA. The CDR3 sequence is CASSPGRGGYGYTF. The DNA for the CDR3 is TGCGCCAGCAGCCCGGGCCGAGGGGGCTATGGCTACACCTTC.

This clonotype was seen a handful of times. V gene TRBV27 combines with J gene TRBJ2-1, with 9 bases fitting TRBD1. In germline, CDR1 is MNHEY, CDR2 SMNVEV (reference sequence). V trimming: 5 bases; J trimming: 0 bases; junction bases outside the gene matches: 5. The CDR3 has 16 residues. The CDR3 region is CASSPRTGASYNEQFF. In nucleotides, the CDR3 is TGTGCCAGCAGTCCGAGGACAGGGGCCTCCTACAATGAGCAGTTCTTC.

J is TRBJ1-6 and V is TRBV4-2; 7 positions match TRBD1. The CDR3 loop spans 14 amino acids. CDR1 and CDR2 (germline): LGHNA, YNFKEQ. V was clipped by 1 base and J by 8 bases; unmatched bases: 2. The CDR3 DNA is TGTGCCAGCAGCCAAGGGCAGGGGGATTCACCCCTCCACTTT. Amino acid sequence: CASSQGQGDSPLHF.